Listed here is a single TCR beta chain. Antigen: not known. Data came from immunoSEQ multiplex PCR; TCRdb stores just in-frame clones and leaves some out. In the table there are some 200,000 clones, just over 90% of which are singletons. This sample stems from a study of T cell responses to AZD1222 COVID-19 vaccine. Overall study findings and caveats: The study sampled repertoires only after the peak T cell response.

The V gene's germline CDR1 is LNHDA and CDR2 SQIVND (reference sequence). Unmatched junction bases numbered 4, after V lost 8 bases and J lost 6 bases. This CDR3 is 12 amino acids long. V is TRBV19 and J is TRBJ2-1; 7 bases fit TRBD1. Source: peripheral blood, taken on day 0 of AZD1222 vaccination. The source is an adult in good health. The CDR3 DNA reads TGTGCCAGTCAAACAGGGGCCAATGAGCAGTTCTTC. Protein sequence: CASQTGANEQFF. The entire variable domain, with the rest obtained from reference TRBV19 and TRBJ2-1, is as follows: DGGITQSPKYLFRKEGQNVTLSCEQNLNHDAMYWYRQDPGQGLRLIYYSQIVNDFQKGDIAEGYSVSREKKESFPLTVTSAQKNPTAFYLCASQTGANEQFFGPGTRLTVL.